A single sample is the source of the 29 T cell receptor beta chains below, sequenced in a study of OX40 agonist ivuxolimab in advanced cancers. Generated by immunoSEQ multiplex PCR, the TCRdb table keeps only in-frame clones and is missing some. The top ten clones hold more than 3.5% of a sample with 45,000 to 65,000 clones, roughly 82% of them seen once. Sequences were derived from CD4+ or CD8+ T cells sorted from blood, sampled in a trial of the OX40 agonist ivuxolimab. Receptor source: an adult with an advanced solid tumor such as melanoma, head and neck, liver or kidney cancer.

The rearrangement links TRBV6-5 to TRBJ2-5; D not certain. Germline V gives CDR1 MNHEY, CDR2 SVGAGI. V was clipped by 11 bases and J by 5 bases, with 6 bases between them. CDR3 length: 9 residues. CDR3 in amino acids: CAVGETQYF. The DNA of the CDR3 is TGTGCCGTGGGGGAGACCCAGTACTTC.

CDR3 DNA: TGTGCCAGCAGCCCGGCGAGACCAGAAAACACCGGGGAGCTGTTTTTT. Protein product: CASSPARPENTGELFF. This chain links TRBV7-3 with TRBJ2-2; no clear D gene. V was shortened by 5 bases and J by 2 bases, with 15 bases between the two germline ends. The CDR3 spans 16 residues. CDR1 SGHTA and CDR2 FQGTGA come from the germline V gene.

The sample holds a few counts of this clone. The chain employs TRBV6-5 and TRBJ2-2, with TRBD2 matching over 12 bases. The CDR3 contains 16 residues. The J segment lost 5 bases and the V segment lost 2 bases, leaving 3 bases of the junction unmatched. Germline assignment: CDR1 MNHEY and CDR2 SVGAGI. CDR3 amino acids: CASSYRTSGGTGELFF. The CDR3 DNA reads TGTGCCAGCAGTTACCGAACTAGCGGGGGGACCGGGGAGCTGTTTTTT.

Note on this clone: A read error may produce the germline difference seen at one junction end. The rearrangement links TRBV9 to TRBJ2-5, with 7 positions matching TRBD2. Germline CDR1 and CDR2: SGDLS and YYNGEE. This CDR3 is 15 amino acids long. This CDR3 is CASSPQTSSQGTQYF. CDR3 DNA: TGTGCCAGCAGCCCGCAGACTAGCAGCCAAGGGACCCAGTACTTC.

Judged by abundance, this clone is medium-sized. V is TRBV6-5 and J is TRBJ1-5, with no clear D. CDR1 and CDR2 from the germline V gene are MNHEY and SVGAGI. The CDR3 totals 15 residues. V was clipped by 6 bases and J by 2 bases, with 14 bases between them. CDR3 loop: CASSLRAGGNQPQHF. CDR3 DNA sequence: TGTGCCAGCAGCCTTCGGGCAGGAGGCAATCAGCCCCAGCATTTT.

This chain joins TRBV4-2 and TRBJ2-1; 9 bases are a match to TRBD1. V lost 4 bases to trimming and J lost 8 bases; unmatched junction nucleotides: 6. The length of the CDR3 is 14 residues. The V gene's germline CDR1 is LGHNA and CDR2 YNFKEQ. CDR3 sequence: CASSPGQGSYEQFF. The CDR3 DNA reads TGTGCCAGCAGCCCGGGACAGGGTAGCTATGAGCAGTTCTTC.

V and J are TRBV6-6 and TRBJ1-5, with D perhaps matching TRBD1 (6 bases). CDR1 is MNHNY and CDR2 is SVGAGI in the germline V gene (reference sequence). Trimming cost V 5 bases and J 1 base, with 9 bases left between them. CDR3 length: 14 amino acids. CDR3 region: CASSRGSSNQPQHF. In nucleotides, the CDR3 is TGTGCCAGCAGTAGGGGGTCAAGCAATCAGCCCCAGCATTTT.

This clone appeared a single time. The chain employs TRBV5-1 and TRBJ2-3, with D perhaps matching TRBD2 (5 bases). CDR1 is SGHRS, CDR2 YFSETQ, per germline. The CDR3 consists of 15 residues. The V end was cut by 4 bases, the J end by 0 bases, with 12 bases between. The CDR3 sequence: CASSVDLSSTDTQYF. CDR3 DNA sequence: TGCGCCAGCAGCGTGGACTTATCTAGCACAGATACGCAGTATTTT. Based on the CDR3 plus reference TRBV5-1 and TRBJ2-3, the full variable domain is KAGVTQTPRYLIKTRGQQVTLSCSPISGHRSVSWYQQTPGQGLQFLFEYFSETQRNKGNFPGRFSGRQFSNSRSEMNVSTLELGDSALYLCASSVDLSSTDTQYFGPGTRLTVL.

This chain uses TRBV5-4 with TRBJ1-2, with a tentative D call TRBD1 (6 bases). Per germline, CDR1 SGHNT and CDR2 YYREEE (reference sequence). Trimming removed 3 bases from V and 8 bases from J, with 23 bases in between. The CDR3 totals 16 residues. The CDR3 DNA is TGTGCCAGCAGCTCCACCCGAGACGGGGGCAATACAGGCTACACCTTC. It is translated as CASSSTRDGGNTGYTF.

This clone was detected only a few times. The chain has TRBV11-2 and TRBJ2-1, with 7 bases aligning to TRBD1. The V segment lost 5 bases and the J segment 10 bases; nucleotides outside the gene matches: 11. This CDR3 is 14 amino acids long. From germline, CDR1 is SGHAT and CDR2 FQNNGV. The CDR3 here is CASSARTGWGEQFF. The CDR3 nucleotides are TGTGCCAGCAGCGCCCGGACAGGTTGGGGCGAGCAGTTCTTC. The full variable domain, completed using reference TRBV11-2 and TRBJ2-1, is EAGVAQSPRYKIIEKRQSVAFWCNPISGHATLYWYQQILGQGPKLLIQFQNNGVVDDSQLPKDRFSAERLKGVDSTLKIQPAKLEDSAVYLCASSARTGWGEQFFGPGTRLTVL.

This chain uses TRBV19 with TRBJ2-7, with D possibly TRBD1 on 6 matching bases. Trimming removed 10 bases at V and 3 bases at J, with 16 bases between. Germline CDR1 LNHDA, CDR2 SQIVND (reference sequence). The CDR3 spans 13 residues. CDR3 bases: TGTGCCACTGGTCCGGGACACAACTACGAGCAGTACTTC. Protein product: CATGPGHNYEQYF.

The gene calls are TRBV11-2 and TRBJ1-6; D may be TRBD1 (5 bases). CDR3 length: 17 residues. CDR1 SGHAT and CDR2 FQNNGV come from the germline V gene. The V and J ends lost 1 base and 3 bases respectively, with 13 bases between them. The chain's CDR3 is CASSLVRDALYNSPLHF. The CDR3 region has the DNA TGTGCCAGCAGCTTAGTGAGGGACGCCCTCTATAATTCACCCCTCCACTTT. Using reference TRBV11-2 and TRBJ1-6 for the parts outside the CDR3, the full variable domain is EAGVAQSPRYKIIEKRQSVAFWCNPISGHATLYWYQQILGQGPKLLIQFQNNGVVDDSQLPKDRFSAERLKGVDSTLKIQPAKLEDSAVYLCASSLVRDALYNSPLHFGNGTRLTVT.

The J gene is TRBJ1-1, the V gene TRBV6-5; 9 bases fit TRBD1. This CDR3 region has 14 residues. Losses at the gene ends were 6 bases for V and 5 bases for J; bases not matched to a gene: 7. CDR1 is MNHEY, CDR2 SVGAGI, per germline. Here the CDR3 reads CASRTHRGQTEAFF. The CDR3 DNA reads TGTGCCAGCAGAACCCACAGGGGGCAAACTGAAGCTTTCTTT.

The chain has TRBV11-3 and TRBJ1-1, with D unclear. V was trimmed by 0 bases and J by 4 bases, leaving 6 bases between them. CDR1 SGHNT and CDR2 YENEEA come from the germline V gene. The CDR3 has 13 amino acids. For the CDR3, the DNA is TGTGCCAGCAGCTTAGATCGGGTCACTGAAGCTTTCTTT. Amino acid sequence: CASSLDRVTEAFF.

This chain uses TRBV27 with TRBJ1-2, with D possibly matching TRBD1 (5 bases). Per the germline V gene, CDR1 is MNHEY and CDR2 is SMNVEV (reference sequence). The CDR3 extends over 13 amino acids. V gave up 6 bases and J gave up 8 bases, with 16 bases separating them. The DNA of the CDR3 is TGTGCCAGCAGCCCGTTCGTTCGGGGGGGCTACACCTTC. Translated: CASSPFVRGGYTF.

The chain is built from TRBV19 and TRBJ2-1, with D unresolved. The V and J ends lost 3 bases and 7 bases respectively, with 7 bases between them. Germline V lookup: CDR1 LNHDA, CDR2 SQIVND (reference sequence). The CDR3 runs to 12 residues. The CDR3 DNA reads as TGTGCCAGTAGTATTGGACGAAATGAGCAGTTCTTC. It encodes CASSIGRNEQFF.

The chain uses TRBV10-2 and TRBJ2-2; 8 bases fit TRBD2. The CDR3 sequence is 15 residues long. Germline V gene lookup returns CDR1 WSHSY and CDR2 SAAADI. V lost 2 bases to trimming and J lost 7 bases; unmatched junction nucleotides: 6. Here the CDR3 reads CASSEGSGKVGELFF. CDR3 bases: TGCGCCAGCAGTGAGGGTAGCGGGAAGGTCGGGGAGCTGTTTTTT.

The V and J genes are TRBV11-2 and TRBJ1-2; TRBD1 might be the D (5 bases). The CDR3 extends over 15 amino acids. Germline values: CDR1 SGHAT, CDR2 FQNNGV. Trimming took 5 bases from V and 0 from J, leaving 13 bases between them. CDR3 sequence (DNA): TGTGCCAGCAGCCCGGGGCCGATTTCTAACTATGGCTACACCTTC. It codes for CASSPGPISNYGYTF.

The chain is built from TRBV7-9 and TRBJ2-5, with TRBD2 as a possible D gene (5 bases). Judging by the DNA end, TRBJ2-7 fits better; the J call may be wrong. The CDR3 has 15 amino acids. Germline loops: CDR1 SEHNR, CDR2 FQNEAQ (reference sequence). The CDR3 reads CASSLERGVTYEQYF. CDR3 sequence (DNA): TGTGCCAGCAGCTTAGAACGGGGAGTCACCTACGAGCAGTACTTC.

CDR3 sequence reads: CASSPLQGETQYF. The CDR3 DNA is TGTGCCAGCTCACCACTGCAGGGGGAGACCCAGTACTTC. The chain combines TRBV18 with TRBJ2-5; possible D gene TRBD1, 6 bases. Germline loops: CDR1 KGHSH, CDR2 LQKENI. The CDR3 has 13 residues. Trimming left V 1 base short and J 5 bases short, with 8 bases between.

The J gene is TRBJ2-3, the V gene TRBV7-2; tentative D call: TRBD1 (6 bases). CDR1 and CDR2 (germline): SGHTA, FQGNSA. This CDR3 has 15 amino acids. V lost 4 bases and J lost 1, with 12 bases in between. Here the CDR3 DNA reads TGTGCCAGCAGCTCGTACTGGACAGGCACAGATACGCAGTATTTT. This encodes CASSSYWTGTDTQYF.

This chain joins TRBV11-2 and TRBJ1-1; D not resolved. There are 13 residues in the CDR3. Germline CDR1 SGHAT, CDR2 FQNNGV. V shed 0 bases and J shed 9 bases, with 11 bases lying between them. The CDR3 DNA reads as TGTGCCAGCAGCTTAGATATCCGGGTGAAAGCTTTCTTT. Protein: CASSLDIRVKAFF.

This clone is a singleton in its sample. The junction does not match germline at one end; this may be a read error. V and J are TRBV20-1 and TRBJ1-4; D ambiguous. This CDR3 is 11 amino acids long. Germline V lookup: CDR1 DFQATT, CDR2 SNEGSKA (reference sequence). This CDR3 reads CSARPPRKTVF. The CDR3 DNA reads as TGCAGTGCTAGACCACCCAGGAAAACTGTTTTT.

The chain is built from TRBV5-8 and TRBJ1-6; D remains ambiguous. The V gene lost 5 bases and the J gene lost 5 bases, with 20 bases spanning the gap. Germline-derived CDR1 and CDR2 are SGHTS and YDEGEE. The CDR3 has 17 residues. The CDR3 here is CASSPEGAHPNNSPLHF. The DNA for the CDR3 is TGTGCCAGCAGTCCTGAAGGCGCTCATCCTAATAATTCACCCCTCCACTTT.

The J gene is TRBJ1-1, the V gene TRBV5-1; no definite D call. Germline V gives CDR1 SGHRS, CDR2 YFSETQ. This CDR3 is 11 amino acids long. V shed 5 bases and J shed 3 bases, with 5 bases lying between them. In DNA form, the CDR3 reads TGCGCCAGCAGGCGAGACACTGAAGCTTTCTTT. Translated, it gives CASRRDTEAFF. The whole variable domain, filled in from reference TRBV5-1 and TRBJ1-1, reads KAGVTQTPRYLIKTRGQQVTLSCSPISGHRSVSWYQQTPGQGLQFLFEYFSETQRNKGNFPGRFSGRQFSNSRSEMNVSTLELGDSALYLCASRRDTEAFFGQGTRLTVV.

This clone was recorded a few times. The V and J genes are TRBV9 and TRBJ1-1; D uncertain. Germline assignment: CDR1 SGDLS and CDR2 YYNGEE. The V end was cut by 4 bases, the J end by 1 base, with 8 bases between. This CDR3 has 13 residues. CDR3 loop: CASSRRANTEAFF. In DNA form, the CDR3 reads TGTGCCAGCAGCCGTCGGGCGAACACTGAAGCTTTCTTT.

For the CDR3, the DNA is TGTGCCAGCAGTTACGGGACAGTGCCCCCCCAGCCCCAGCATTTT. Its protein product is CASSYGTVPPQPQHF. The rearrangement joins TRBV6-6 to TRBJ1-5; 7 bases align to TRBD1. V shed 2 bases, J shed 7 bases, and the junction held 8 bases outside the gene matches. The CDR3 runs to 15 residues. Per germline, CDR1 MNHNY and CDR2 SVGAGI (reference sequence).

This clone showed up just once. This chain links TRBV7-9 with TRBJ1-1; D gene ambiguous. The CDR3 totals 12 residues. Trimming removed 5 bases from V and 1 base from J, with 5 bases in between. Germline V gene sequence: CDR1 SEHNR, CDR2 FQNEAQ (reference sequence). The CDR3: CASSPPNTEAFF. The CDR3 DNA is TGTGCCAGCAGCCCACCGAACACTGAAGCTTTCTTT.

The rearrangement links TRBV6-1 to TRBJ1-1, with no clear D. The length of the CDR3 is 13 residues. Looked up from germline, CDR1 is MNHNS and CDR2 is SASEGT. V lost 8 bases, J lost 1 base, and 11 bases lay in between. CDR3 region: CASDGSGNTEAFF. As DNA, the CDR3 is TGTGCCAGCGACGGGTCCGGGAACACTGAAGCTTTCTTT.